The 19 T cell receptor beta chains in this list originate from one sample, sequenced in a study of T cell clonality in common variable immunodeficiency. Profiling relied on immunoSEQ multiplex PCR, and the TCRdb table lists in-frame clones only, not all of them. The profile covers approximately 37,000 clones, none occurring a single time. The sequencing input was peripheral blood mononuclear cells. Receptor source: a person aged 18 to 70 in good health.

This clone was counted at least ten times. The CDR3 end lies 3 residues beyond the end of the read and is filled in from the germline J gene. This chain links TRBV30 with TRBJ2-7; tentative D call: TRBD1 (6 bases). The CDR3 length is 13 residues. V gave up 6 bases and J gave up 4 bases, with 16 bases separating them. The germline gives CDR1 GTSNPN, CDR2 SVGIG (reference sequence). CDR3 bases read: TGTGCCTGCATCCGAGACAGGCCGTACGAG. This gives the protein CACIRDRPYE. The entire CDR3 protein is CACIRDRPYEQYF.

There are a few counts of this clone. From the germline J gene comes the end of the CDR3, since the read stops 3 residues before it. This sequence joins TRBV7-6 and TRBJ2-1, with unresolved D. V was shortened by 5 bases and J by 2 bases, with 13 bases between the two germline ends. CDR3 size: 15 residues. The germline V gene has CDR1 SGHVS and CDR2 FNYEAQ. CDR3 loop: CASSLDGRPYNEQFF. CDR3 DNA, as far as it was read: TGTGCCAGCAGCCTAGATGGCAGGCCCTACAATGAG.

This clone was counted many times. The read finishes 3 residues shy of the CDR3 end, and the germline J gene is used to complete it. The gene calls are TRBV20-1 and TRBJ1-2, with TRBD1 matching over 7 bases. V gave up 0 bases and J gave up 4 bases; unmatched junction bases: 8. This CDR3 region has 15 residues. Germline V lookup: CDR1 DFQATT, CDR2 SNEGSKA (reference sequence). The chain's CDR3 is CSARDLSRDSYGYTF. The sequenced CDR3 bases are TGCAGTGCTAGAGATTTGTCCCGGGACAGCTATGGC.

This clone was observed at least ten times. The DNA ends 3 residues before the CDR3 does, and the rest of the CDR3 is filled in from the germline J gene. The chain uses TRBV5-1 and TRBJ2-5; D is perhaps TRBD1 or TRBD2 (6 bases each). Germline V gene sequence: CDR1 SGHRS, CDR2 YFSETQ. The CDR3 sequence is 15 residues long. Trimming shortened V by 7 bases and J by 5 bases, and 21 bases separated the two germline ends. The sequenced part of the CDR3 DNA is TGCGCCAGCCACTCCGAGAGACAGGAGGGGGAGACC. Translation gives CASHSERQEGET. The whole CDR3 is CASHSERQEGETQYF.

This clone came up a few times. One base away lies a much larger clone, so this may be a sequencing read error. The DNA ends 3 residues before the CDR3 does, and the rest of the CDR3 is filled in from the germline J gene. This chain links TRBV7-8 with TRBJ2-2; 7 bases are a match to TRBD1. CDR1 is SGHVS, CDR2 FQNEAQ, per germline. This CDR3 is built from 15 residues. Germline trimming cut 4 bases from V and 0 bases from J; bases unmatched to any gene: 2. CDR3 residues: CASSSQGPNTGELFF. The covered CDR3 bases are TGTGCCAGCAGCTCACAGGGGCCGAACACCGGGGAG.

Concerning this clone: The read finishes 3 residues shy of the CDR3 end, and the germline J gene is used to complete it. The V gene is TRBV20-1, the J gene TRBJ2-1; maybe TRBD2 (6 bases). This CDR3 comprises 18 residues. Trimming took 2 bases from V and 4 from J, leaving 24 bases between them. Germline assignment: CDR1 DFQATT and CDR2 SNEGSKA (reference sequence). The sequenced part of the CDR3 DNA is TGCAGTGCTAGACCCACAACCGGGCGGGGTACTTTTTACAATGAG. As protein: CSARPTTGRGTFYNE. The whole CDR3 protein reads CSARPTTGRGTFYNEQFF.

This clone was detected ten times or more. Read coverage stops 3 residues before the CDR3 terminus; the germline J gene supplies the remainder. The J gene is TRBJ2-5, the V gene TRBV2; possible D gene TRBD1, 6 bases. Germline CDR1 reads SNHLY; CDR2 reads FYNNEI. Trimming took 8 bases from V and 1 from J, leaving 11 bases between them. The CDR3 spans 13 residues. CDR3 amino acids: CASAGTFQETQYF. The sequenced part of the CDR3 DNA is TGTGCCAGCGCCGGGACATTCCAAGAGACC.

This clone has ten or more counts. Coverage ceases 3 residues before the CDR3 finishes, and the germline J gene fills in the end. V and J are TRBV7-6 and TRBJ2-2; 11 nucleotides match TRBD2. Germline V gene lookup returns CDR1 SGHVS and CDR2 FNYEAQ. The V and J ends lost 3 bases and 7 bases, in that order; junction bases with no gene match: 7. This CDR3 has 16 amino acids. CDR3 bases read: TGTGCCAGCAGCTTTCATAGCGGGGGGGCCGGCGGGGAG. Translated, it gives CASSFHSGGAGGE. The whole CDR3 protein is CASSFHSGGAGGELFF.

This clone was counted only a few times. The CDR3 end lies 3 residues beyond the end of the read and is filled in from the germline J gene. The chain employs TRBV7-9 and TRBJ1-6, with a weak D call TRBD1 (6 bases). CDR1 is SEHNR, CDR2 FQNEAQ, per germline (reference sequence). The CDR3 extends over 13 amino acids. Trimming took 4 bases from V and 7 from J, leaving 8 bases between them. CDR3 loop: CASSSRGNSPLHF. The DNA read from the CDR3 is TGTGCCAGCAGCTCAAGGGGGAATTCACCC.

Turning to this clone: Read data end 3 residues before the CDR3 end; the end is taken from the germline J gene. The chain is built from TRBV5-1 and TRBJ1-5; D remains ambiguous. The V and J ends lost 5 bases and 0 bases respectively, with 12 bases between them. Germline CDR1 reads SGHRS; CDR2 reads YFSETQ. There are 15 residues in the CDR3. The part of the CDR3 DNA that was read is TGCGCCAGCAGGGCAGGCCCTAATAGCAATCAGCCC. Its translation: CASRAGPNSNQP. The whole CDR3 protein reads CASRAGPNSNQPQHF.

As concerns this clone: The read ends 3 residues early relative to the CDR3; the germline J gene fills the gap. The chain couples TRBV20-1 to TRBJ1-5; D unresolved. The V and J ends lost 2 bases and 1 base respectively, with 12 bases between them. Germline CDR1 reads DFQATT; CDR2 reads SNEGSKA (reference sequence). This CDR3 spans 15 amino acids. CDR3 in amino acids: CSARPPGSSNQPQHF. The part of the CDR3 DNA that was read is TGCAGTGCTAGACCACCGGGGTCGAGCAATCAGCCC.

This clone was counted ten times or more. The read terminates 3 residues before the CDR3 end, so the remaining end is supplied by the germline J gene. The chain combines TRBV20-1 with TRBJ2-1, with TRBD2 as a possible D gene (6 bases). The CDR3 has 14 amino acids. V was cut by 0 bases and J by 3 bases, with 9 bases left in between. CDR1 DFQATT and CDR2 SNEGSKA come from the germline V gene (reference sequence). The part of the CDR3 DNA that was read is TGCAGTGCTAGAGATCGGACTAACTACAATGAG. It codes for CSARDRTNYNE. The entire CDR3 protein reads CSARDRTNYNEQFF.

This clone has ten or more counts. Read data end 3 residues before the CDR3 end; the end is taken from the germline J gene. The V and J genes are TRBV5-1 and TRBJ2-1; TRBD1 matches at 10 bases. The ends lost 4 bases at V and 8 bases at J; junction bases unmatched: 9. The germline CDR1 and CDR2 sequences are SGHRS and YFSETQ. This CDR3 has 15 residues. The CDR3 sequence: CASSPTRDRGDEQFF. The sequenced part of the CDR3 DNA is TGCGCCAGCAGCCCAACCCGGGACAGGGGAGATGAG.

This clone came up a few times. The read finishes 3 residues shy of the CDR3 end, and the germline J gene is used to complete it. The chain joins TRBV2 to TRBJ2-5; 8 bases fit TRBD2. V dropped 4 bases and J dropped 5; count of bases not matched to a gene: 6. Germline CDR1 reads SNHLY; CDR2 reads FYNNEI. CDR3 length: 14 amino acids. The sequenced CDR3 bases are TGTGCCAGCAGTGGGACTAGCCGAGAGGAGACC. Residues: CASSGTSREET. In full, the CDR3 is CASSGTSREETQYF.

This clone has at least ten counts. CDR3: CASRGAGPQETQYF. The CDR3 DNA, read in part, is TGTGCCAGCAGAGGCGCGGGGCCGCAAGAGACC. J is TRBJ2-5 and V is TRBV28; TRBD2 might be the D (6 bases). The CDR3 extends 3 residues past the end of the read, so its final part is completed from the germline J gene. Deletions cut 6 bases from V and 2 bases from J, with 13 bases between. The CDR3 is 14 amino acids. In germline, CDR1 is MDHEN, CDR2 SYDVKM.

Many counts were recorded for this clone. The read comes to an end 3 residues before the CDR3 does, leaving the germline J gene to fill in the end. The chain carries TRBV30 and TRBJ1-2; TRBD1 might be the D (6 bases). This CDR3 spans 15 amino acids. Per germline, CDR1 GTSNPN and CDR2 SVGIG (reference sequence). The CDR3: CAWSRRDNVRLGYTF. The DNA read from the CDR3 is TGTGCCTGGAGTCGGAGGGACAATGTTCGCCTGGGC.

This clone showed up many times. The DNA ends 3 residues before the CDR3 does, and the rest of the CDR3 is filled in from the germline J gene. V gene TRBV7-9 combines with J gene TRBJ2-1, with 7 bases aligning to TRBD1. CDR1 is SEHNR, CDR2 FQNEAQ, per germline (reference sequence). V lost 1 base to trimming and J lost 1 base; unmatched junction nucleotides: 1. This CDR3 region has 15 residues. The CDR3 sequence is CASSLDRGSYNEQFF. The DNA read from the CDR3 is TGTGCCAGCAGCTTAGACAGGGGTTCCTACAATGAG.

This clone was detected ten times or more. The observed sequence ends 3 residues before the CDR3 terminus, with the missing tail filled in from the germline J gene. J is TRBJ1-6 and V is TRBV20-1; TRBD1 might be the D (6 bases). The CDR3 consists of 17 residues. Germline CDR1 reads DFQATT; CDR2 reads SNEGSKA (reference sequence). V lost 2 bases and J lost 0, with 14 bases in between. Here the CDR3 reads CSARNTGKSSYNSPLHF. CDR3 DNA, as far as it was read: TGCAGTGCTAGAAATACAGGGAAGAGCTCCTATAATTCACCC.

The table lists this clone with many counts. The read falls 3 residues short of the CDR3 end, and the missing part is taken from the germline J gene. V gene TRBV5-1 combines with J gene TRBJ2-1; 7 bases agree with TRBD2. Germline V lookup: CDR1 SGHRS, CDR2 YFSETQ. V shed 1 base and J 4 bases; nucleotides not matched to a gene: 5. This CDR3 has 15 residues. The CDR3 sequence: CASSLRTGGYNEQFF. Incomplete CDR3 DNA: TGCGCCAGCAGCTTGAGGACGGGGGGATACAATGAG. Complete variable domain (other parts from reference TRBV5-1 and TRBJ2-1): KAGVTQTPRYLIKTRGQQVTLSCSPISGHRSVSWYQQTPGQGLQFLFEYFSETQRNKGNFPGRFSGRQFSNSRSEMNVSTLELGDSALYLCASSLRTGGYNEQFFGPGTRLTVL.